This T cell receptor beta chain is drawn from a study of Graves' ophthalmopathy and Graves' hyperthyroidism. Trimming shortened V by 4 bases and J by 6 bases, and 10 bases separated the two germline ends. The CDR3 is made up of 12 amino acids. Germline CDR1 and CDR2: LGHDT and YNNKEL (reference sequence). Stable hyperthyroidism denotes an absence of ophthalmopathy throughout 18 months of follow-up. Amplification targeted the TCR beta CDR3 regions, with RNA transcripts as the source material. Amplification began with first-round RT-PCR using HTBI primers, then second-round multiplex PCR was performed. TCRdb itself ran the multiplex PCR reads through MiXCR, one entry per CDR3 protein. In the table there are fewer than 20,000 distinct CDR3 sequences, more than 45% of which are singletons.

The sequenced material came from peripheral blood. V is TRBV3-1 and J is TRBJ2-7, with D perhaps TRBD2 (5 bases). The origin of this receptor is a woman between 40 and 55 years old with stable Graves' hyperthyroidism. The CDR3 coding sequence is TGTGCCAGCAGCCCCGGAGGCTCCGAGCAGTACTTC. Its translation: CASSPGGSEQYF.